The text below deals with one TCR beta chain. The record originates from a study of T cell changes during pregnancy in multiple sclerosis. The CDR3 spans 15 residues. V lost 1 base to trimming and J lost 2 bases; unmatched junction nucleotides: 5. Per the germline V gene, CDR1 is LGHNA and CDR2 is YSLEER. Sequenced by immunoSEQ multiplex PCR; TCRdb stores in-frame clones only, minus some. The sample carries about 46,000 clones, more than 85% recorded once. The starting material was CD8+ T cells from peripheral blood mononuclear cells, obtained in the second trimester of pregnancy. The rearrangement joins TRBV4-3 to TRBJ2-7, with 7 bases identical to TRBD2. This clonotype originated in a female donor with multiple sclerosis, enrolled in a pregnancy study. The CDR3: CASSQGLAITYEQYF. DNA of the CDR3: TGCGCCAGCAGCCAAGGACTAGCTATCACCTACGAGCAGTACTTC.